The clone carrying this T cell receptor beta chain was counted only a few times. Its antigen is unknown. This entry belongs to a study of Ad26.COV2.S vaccination and SARS-CoV-2 variants. Study-wide context: The donor participated in the COV1001 trial, in its Ad26.COV2.S arm.

Germline V lookup: CDR1 SGHTA, CDR2 FQGNSA. This CDR3 is built from 14 residues. Trimming removed 2 bases from V and 6 bases from J, with 14 bases in between. Repertoires were generated with immunoSEQ multiplex PCR, while TCRdb's copy carries only in-frame clones and drops some. Of hundreds of thousands of clones in the sample, around 88% were seen once. General observations from the study: The TCR breadth and depth analyses may have understated or missed part of the total T cell responses.

Indicated treatment: about 20 received Ad26.COV2.S at low or high dose, single or two shots; roughly five received placebo; per-sample allocation not given. All samples were drawn on day 63, counting from the first vaccine or placebo injection. V is TRBV7-2 and J is TRBJ2-7; tentative D call: TRBD2 (6 bases). The material sequenced was peripheral blood, taken in a trial of Ad26.COV2.S vaccine versus placebo. This receptor was identified in a person aged 18 to 59 who received the Ad26.COV2.S COVID-19 vaccine or a placebo. CDR3: CASSLFGSRREQYF. The CDR3 DNA reads TGTGCCAGCAGCTTATTCGGGAGTAGGCGCGAGCAGTACTTC.